Presented here are 5 T cell receptor beta chains from one specimen sequenced in a study of T cells in Graves' hyperthyroidism and ophthalmopathy. From RNA transcripts, TCR beta CDR3 regions were amplified. The HTBI set primed first-round TCR CDR3 RT-PCR. TCRdb reprocessed the multiplex PCR reads with MiXCR, giving one entry per CDR3 protein. This sample has approximately 100,000 distinct CDR3 sequences, with about half found just once. Specimen: blood. The source of these receptors is a man between 40 and 49 years old with Graves' hyperthyroidism.

The V gene is TRBV15, the J gene TRBJ2-7; D may be TRBD1 (7 bases). The germline V and J ends were trimmed by 5 bases and 9 bases, with 20 bases remaining between them. The V gene's germline CDR1 is LNHNV and CDR2 YYDKDF (reference sequence). The CDR3 covers 14 residues. In nucleotides, the CDR3 is TGTGCCACCAGCGGAGCCGGGACAGAGGAGGGGCAGTACTTC. It is translated as CATSGAGTEEGQYF.

The J gene is TRBJ1-6, the V gene TRBV15; D is perhaps TRBD1 (5 bases). This CDR3 has 13 amino acids. CDR1 is LNHNV and CDR2 is YYDKDF in the germline V gene (reference sequence). V was trimmed by 3 bases and J by 7 bases, leaving 7 bases between them. The CDR3 loop is CATSSGGNSPLHF. The CDR3 DNA reads TGTGCCACCAGCAGCGGGGGGAATTCACCCCTCCACTTT.

CDR3 residues: CATSRMKGNTEAFF. The CDR3 DNA reads as TGTGCCACCAGCCGGATGAAGGGAAACACTGAAGCTTTCTTT. The chain carries TRBV15 and TRBJ1-1, with D uncertain. Germline assignment: CDR1 LNHNV and CDR2 YYDKDF (reference sequence). The CDR3 has 14 residues. V was clipped by 5 bases and J by 2 bases, with 12 bases between them.

A word on this clonotype: A read error is likely, as this CDR3 ends without the conserved phenylalanine or tryptophan. The limits of the CDR3 on the DNA are not certain, so only TCRdb's listed CDR3 is given. V gene TRBV7-6 combines with J gene TRBJ2-1; the table's D call of TRBD2 was not tested on the DNA. Germline assignment: CDR1 SGHVS and CDR2 FNYEAQ. 8 amino acids form the CDR3, both terminal residues included. The CDR3 is CASSSNSR.

Here the CDR3 reads CATSSLRGATTYEQYF. CDR3 bases: TGTGCCACCAGCAGCTTGCGGGGGGCCACTACCTACGAGCAGTACTTC. The J gene is TRBJ2-7, the V gene TRBV15, with 8 nucleotides matching TRBD2. The germline gives CDR1 LNHNV, CDR2 YYDKDF (reference sequence). J lost 2 bases, V lost 3 bases, and 9 bases had no gene match. This CDR3 region has 16 residues.